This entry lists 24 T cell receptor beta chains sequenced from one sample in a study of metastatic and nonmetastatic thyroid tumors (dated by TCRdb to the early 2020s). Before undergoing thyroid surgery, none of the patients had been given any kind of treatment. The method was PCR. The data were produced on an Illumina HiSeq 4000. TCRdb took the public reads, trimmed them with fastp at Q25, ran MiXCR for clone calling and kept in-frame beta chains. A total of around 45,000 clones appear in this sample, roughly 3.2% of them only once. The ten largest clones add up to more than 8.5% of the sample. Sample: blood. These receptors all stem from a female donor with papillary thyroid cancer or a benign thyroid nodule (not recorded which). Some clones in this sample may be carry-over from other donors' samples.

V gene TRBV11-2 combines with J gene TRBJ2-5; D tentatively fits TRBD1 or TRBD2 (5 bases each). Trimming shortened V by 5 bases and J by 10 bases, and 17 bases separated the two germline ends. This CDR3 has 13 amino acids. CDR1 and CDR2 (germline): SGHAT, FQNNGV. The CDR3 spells CASSNVREGSQYF. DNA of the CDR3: TGTGCCAGCAGCAACGTCAGGGAAGGGAGCCAGTACTTC.

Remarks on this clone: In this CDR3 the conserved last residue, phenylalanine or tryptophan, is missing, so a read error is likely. CDR3 in DNA: TGTGCCACCAGCAGAATTCAAGGGGAGGGTAACATTCAGTACTTG. As protein: CATSRIQGEGNIQYL. This chain joins TRBV15 and TRBJ2-4; TRBD2 aligns across 7 bases. The CDR3 has 15 amino acids. With V trimmed by 2 bases and J by 7 bases, 8 bases remained unmatched. CDR1 and CDR2 (germline): LNHNV, YYDKDF (reference sequence).

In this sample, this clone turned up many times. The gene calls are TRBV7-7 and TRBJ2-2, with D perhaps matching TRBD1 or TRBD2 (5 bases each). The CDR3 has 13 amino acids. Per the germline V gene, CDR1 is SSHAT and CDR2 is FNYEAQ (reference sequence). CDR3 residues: CASAGQEAGELFF. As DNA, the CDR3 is TGTGCTAGCGCAGGGCAGGAGGCCGGGGAGCTGTTTTTT.

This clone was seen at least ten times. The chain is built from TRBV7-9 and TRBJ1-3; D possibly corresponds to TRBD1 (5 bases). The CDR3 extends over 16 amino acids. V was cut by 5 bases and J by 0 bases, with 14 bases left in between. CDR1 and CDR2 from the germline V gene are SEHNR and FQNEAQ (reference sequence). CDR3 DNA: TGTGCCAGCAGCCAGGGTGCGCTATTCTCTGGAAACACCATATATTTT. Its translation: CASSQGALFSGNTIYF.

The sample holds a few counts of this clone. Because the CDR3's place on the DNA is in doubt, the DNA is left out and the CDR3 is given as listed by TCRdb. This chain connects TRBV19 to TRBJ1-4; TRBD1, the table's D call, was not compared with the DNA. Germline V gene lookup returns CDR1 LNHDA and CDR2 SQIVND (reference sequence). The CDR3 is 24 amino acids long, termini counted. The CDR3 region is CASSRDIRAVLRAGHQGAKEKLFF.

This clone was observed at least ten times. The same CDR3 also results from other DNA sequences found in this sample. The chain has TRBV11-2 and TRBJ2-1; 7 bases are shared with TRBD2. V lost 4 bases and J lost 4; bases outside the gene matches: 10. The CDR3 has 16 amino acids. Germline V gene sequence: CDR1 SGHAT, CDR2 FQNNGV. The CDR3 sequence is CASSSYRLAQYNEQFF. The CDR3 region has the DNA TGTGCCAGCAGCTCGTACCGACTAGCACAATACAATGAGCAGTTCTTC. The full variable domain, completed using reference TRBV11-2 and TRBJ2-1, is EAGVAQSPRYKIIEKRQSVAFWCNPISGHATLYWYQQILGQGPKLLIQFQNNGVVDDSQLPKDRFSAERLKGVDSTLKIQPAKLEDSAVYLCASSSYRLAQYNEQFFGPGTRLTVL.

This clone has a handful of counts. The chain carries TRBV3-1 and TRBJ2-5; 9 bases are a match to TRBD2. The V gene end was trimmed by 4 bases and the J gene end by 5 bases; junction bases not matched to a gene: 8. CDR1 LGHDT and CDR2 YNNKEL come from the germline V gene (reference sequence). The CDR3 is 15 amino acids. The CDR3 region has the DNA TGTGCCAGCAGCCTAGCGGGGGATGTCGGGGAGACCCAGTACTTC. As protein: CASSLAGDVGETQYF.

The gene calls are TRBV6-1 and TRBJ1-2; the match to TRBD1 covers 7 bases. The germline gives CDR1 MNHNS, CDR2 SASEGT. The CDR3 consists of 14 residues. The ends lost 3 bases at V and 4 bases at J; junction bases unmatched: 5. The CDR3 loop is CASSEPTGPYGYTF. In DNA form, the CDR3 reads TGTGCCAGCAGTGAGCCGACAGGGCCCTATGGCTACACCTTC.

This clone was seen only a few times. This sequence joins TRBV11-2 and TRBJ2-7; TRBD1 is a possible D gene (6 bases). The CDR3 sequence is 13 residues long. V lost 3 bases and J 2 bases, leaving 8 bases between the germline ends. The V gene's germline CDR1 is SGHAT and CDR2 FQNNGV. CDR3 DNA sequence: TGTGCCAGCAGCTTGGACAGTACCTACGAGCAGTACTTC. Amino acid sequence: CASSLDSTYEQYF.

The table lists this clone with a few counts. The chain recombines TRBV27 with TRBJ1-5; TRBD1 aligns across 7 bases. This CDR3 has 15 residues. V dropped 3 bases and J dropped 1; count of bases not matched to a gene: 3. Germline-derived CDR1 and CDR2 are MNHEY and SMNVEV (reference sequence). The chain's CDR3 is CASSFTQGSNQPQHF. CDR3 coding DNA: TGTGCCAGCAGTTTCACACAGGGGAGCAATCAGCCCCAGCATTTT.

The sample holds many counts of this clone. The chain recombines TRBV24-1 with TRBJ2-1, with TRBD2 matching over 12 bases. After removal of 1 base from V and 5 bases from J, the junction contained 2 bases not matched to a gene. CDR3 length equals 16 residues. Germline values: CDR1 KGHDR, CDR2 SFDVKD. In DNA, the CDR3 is TGTGCCACCAGTGATTTTCGGACTAGCGGGAACAATGAGCAGTTCTTC. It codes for CATSDFRTSGNNEQFF.

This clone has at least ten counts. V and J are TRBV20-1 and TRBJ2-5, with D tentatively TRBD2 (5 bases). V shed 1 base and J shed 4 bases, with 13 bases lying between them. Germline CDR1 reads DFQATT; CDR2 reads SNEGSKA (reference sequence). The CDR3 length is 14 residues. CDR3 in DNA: TGCAGTGCTAGAGCCTTCGCTAGCACAGAGACCCAGTACTTC. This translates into CSARAFASTETQYF.

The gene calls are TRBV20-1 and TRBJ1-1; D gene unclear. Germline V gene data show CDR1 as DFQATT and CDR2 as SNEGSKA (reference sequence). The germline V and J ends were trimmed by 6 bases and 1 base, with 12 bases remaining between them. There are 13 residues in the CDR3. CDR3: CSALVRGNTEAFF. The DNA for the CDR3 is TGCAGTGCATTAGTTCGGGGGAACACTGAAGCTTTCTTT.

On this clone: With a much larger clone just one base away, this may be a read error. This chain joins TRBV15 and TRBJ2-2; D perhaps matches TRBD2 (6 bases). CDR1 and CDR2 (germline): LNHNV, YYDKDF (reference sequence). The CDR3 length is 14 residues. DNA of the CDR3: TGTGCCACCAGCGGCGATACAGGAGTCGGGGGGCTGTTTTTT. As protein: CATSGDTGVGGLFF.

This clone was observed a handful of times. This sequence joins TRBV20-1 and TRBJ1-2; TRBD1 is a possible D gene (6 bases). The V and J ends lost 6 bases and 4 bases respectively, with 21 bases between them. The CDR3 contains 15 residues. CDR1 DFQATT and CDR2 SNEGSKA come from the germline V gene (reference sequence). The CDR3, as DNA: TGCAGTGCCATCTCAAGGATACAGGGAACCTATGGCTACACCTTC. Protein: CSAISRIQGTYGYTF.

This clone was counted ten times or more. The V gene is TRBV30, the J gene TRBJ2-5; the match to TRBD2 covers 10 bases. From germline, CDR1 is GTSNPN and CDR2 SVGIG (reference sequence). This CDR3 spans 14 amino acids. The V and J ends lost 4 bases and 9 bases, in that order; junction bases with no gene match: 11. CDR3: CAWKVTSGPGPQYF. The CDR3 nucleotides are TGTGCCTGGAAAGTGACTAGCGGGCCTGGGCCCCAGTACTTC.

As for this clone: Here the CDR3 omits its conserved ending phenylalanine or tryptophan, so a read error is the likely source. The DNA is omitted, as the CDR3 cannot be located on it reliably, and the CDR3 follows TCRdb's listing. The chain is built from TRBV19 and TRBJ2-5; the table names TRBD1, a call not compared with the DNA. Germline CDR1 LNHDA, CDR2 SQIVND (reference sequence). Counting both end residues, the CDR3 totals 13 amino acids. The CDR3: CASSGDRGETQDC.

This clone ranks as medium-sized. CDR3 nucleotides: TGCAGTGCTAGAGTGTTGGGCGGCGGGAGAAACAATGAGCAGTTCTTC. It translates to CSARVLGGGRNNEQFF. The chain combines TRBV20-1 with TRBJ2-1, with 7 positions matching TRBD2. V shed 1 base and J 5 bases; nucleotides not matched to a gene: 11. This CDR3 region has 16 residues. Germline-derived CDR1 and CDR2 are DFQATT and SNEGSKA (reference sequence).

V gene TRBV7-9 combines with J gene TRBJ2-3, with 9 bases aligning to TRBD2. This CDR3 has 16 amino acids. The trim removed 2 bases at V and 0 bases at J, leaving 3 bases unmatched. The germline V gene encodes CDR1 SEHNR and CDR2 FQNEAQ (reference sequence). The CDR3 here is CASSLTTSGSTDTQYF. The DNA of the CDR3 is TGTGCCAGCAGCTTAACAACTAGCGGGAGCACAGATACGCAGTATTTT.

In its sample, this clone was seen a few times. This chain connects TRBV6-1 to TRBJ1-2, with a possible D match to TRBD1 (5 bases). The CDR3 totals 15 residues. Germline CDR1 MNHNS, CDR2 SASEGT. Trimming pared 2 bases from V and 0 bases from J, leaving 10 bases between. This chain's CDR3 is CASSEMAGTNYGYTF. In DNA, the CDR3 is TGTGCCAGCAGTGAAATGGCAGGGACTAACTATGGCTACACCTTC.

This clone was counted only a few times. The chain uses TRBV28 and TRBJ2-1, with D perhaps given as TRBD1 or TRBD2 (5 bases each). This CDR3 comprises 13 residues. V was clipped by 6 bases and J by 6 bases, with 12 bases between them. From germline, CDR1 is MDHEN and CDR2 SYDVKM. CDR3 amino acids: CASRGRGLNEQFF. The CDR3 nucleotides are TGTGCCAGCAGGGGACGAGGGCTCAATGAGCAGTTCTTC.

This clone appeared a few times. CDR3 sequence (DNA): TGTGCCAGCAGTTTGGCCATTAACACCGGGGAGCTGTTTTTT. As protein: CASSLAINTGELFF. V gene TRBV27 combines with J gene TRBJ2-2; no clear D gene. Trimming took 3 bases from V and 2 from J, leaving 7 bases between them. Germline CDR1 and CDR2: MNHEY and SMNVEV (reference sequence). The CDR3 spans 14 residues.

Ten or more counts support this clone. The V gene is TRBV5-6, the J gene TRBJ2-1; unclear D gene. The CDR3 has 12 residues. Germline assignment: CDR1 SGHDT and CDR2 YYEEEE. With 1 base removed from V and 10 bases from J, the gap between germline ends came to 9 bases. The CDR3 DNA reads TGTGCCAGCAGCTTGAAAAGAGGAGAGCAGTTCTTC. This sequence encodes CASSLKRGEQFF.

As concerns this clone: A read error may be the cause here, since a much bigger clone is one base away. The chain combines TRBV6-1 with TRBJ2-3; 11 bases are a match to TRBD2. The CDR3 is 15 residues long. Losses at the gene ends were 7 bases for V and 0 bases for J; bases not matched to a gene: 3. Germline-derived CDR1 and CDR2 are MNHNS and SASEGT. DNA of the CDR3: TGTGCCAGCATTTGGACTAGCGGGAGCACAGATACGCAGTATTTT. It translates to CASIWTSGSTDTQYF.